These T cell receptor beta chains were read from a single sample in a study of regulatory T cells in long-lasting Graves disease. TCRdb ran MiXCR on the multiplex PCR reads and lists one entry per CDR3 protein. The sample has 400,000 to 650,000 distinct CDR3 sequences, approximately 16% seen once. The data were also submitted as part of a second study, on T cells in Graves' hyperthyroidism and ophthalmopathy.

Sequences were derived from peripheral blood mononuclear cells (PBMCs), sampled at new diagnosis, from a patient treated with antithyroid drugs. Receptors were obtained from a woman aged 40 to 65 with Graves disease. CDR3s include the opening cysteine and the closing phenylalanine or tryptophan. D genes are given only for firm matches. Expanded clones are given a class, and other clones once, few, many or no size at all.

-	TRBJ2-1	-	TRBV29-1	CSVTGRRGVDEQFF
-	TRBJ1-4	-	TRBV19	CASRALSEKLFF
-	TRBJ2-3	many	TRBV7-9	CASSPGRADTQYF
-	TRBJ1-1	-	TRBV6-2/TRBV6-3	CASYRDTGNTEAFF
TRBD2	TRBJ2-5	-	TRBV7-3	CASSPGTSGFAETQYF
-	TRBJ2-1	-	TRBV7-6	CASSPTGLAIPNEQFF
-	TRBJ1-3	few	TRBV28	CASSERTPGNTIYF
TRBD1	TRBJ1-4	-	TRBV4-2	CASSPIQGAGNEKLFF
-	TRBJ1-5	few	TRBV20-1	CSARVGLEGAAFGQPQHF
-	TRBJ1-3	few	TRBV4-1	CASSSIAGNTIYF
-	TRBJ2-2	-	TRBV6-2/TRBV6-3	CASSYRSPTGELFF
TRBD1	TRBJ1-2	many	TRBV7-9	CASSLSPGQGAPGYTF
-	TRBJ2-3	many	TRBV3-1	CASAQGYTSTDTQYF
-	TRBJ2-2	-	TRBV5-4	CASRVHTGELFF
-	TRBJ2-3	many	TRBV29-1	CSVESPGHRTDTQYF